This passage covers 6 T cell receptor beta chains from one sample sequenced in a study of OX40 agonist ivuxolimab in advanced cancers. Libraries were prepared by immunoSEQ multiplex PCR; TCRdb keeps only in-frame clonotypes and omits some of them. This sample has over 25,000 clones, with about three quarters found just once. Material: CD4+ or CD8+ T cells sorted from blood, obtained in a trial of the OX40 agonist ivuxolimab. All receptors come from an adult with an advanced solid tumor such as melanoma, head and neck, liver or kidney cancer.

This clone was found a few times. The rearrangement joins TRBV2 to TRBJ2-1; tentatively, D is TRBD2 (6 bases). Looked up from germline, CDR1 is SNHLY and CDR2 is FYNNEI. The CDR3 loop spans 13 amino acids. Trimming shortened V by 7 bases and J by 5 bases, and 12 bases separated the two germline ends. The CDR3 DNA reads TGTGCCAGCAAGGGCGGGGACGACAATGAGCAGTTCTTC. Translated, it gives CASKGGDDNEQFF. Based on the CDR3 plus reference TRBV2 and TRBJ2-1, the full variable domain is EPEVTQTPSHQVTQMGQEVILRCVPISNHLYFYWYRQILGQKVEFLVSFYNNEISEKSEIFDDQFSVERPDGSNFTLKIRSTKLEDSAMYFCASKGGDDNEQFFGPGTRLTVL.

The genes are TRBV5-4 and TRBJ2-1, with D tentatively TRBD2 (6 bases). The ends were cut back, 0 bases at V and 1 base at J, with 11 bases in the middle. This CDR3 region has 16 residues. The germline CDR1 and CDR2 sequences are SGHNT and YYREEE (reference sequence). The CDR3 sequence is CASSLESGGSYNEQFF. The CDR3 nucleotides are TGTGCCAGCAGCTTGGAGTCAGGAGGGTCCTACAATGAGCAGTTCTTC.

The DNA for the CDR3 is TGCGCCAGCAGCCACCAAAAGGGGACAGGTTTGAACACTGAAGCTTTCTTT. It encodes CASSHQKGTGLNTEAFF. The chain is built from TRBV4-1 and TRBJ1-1; 8 bases are shared with TRBD1. The V segment lost 3 bases and the J segment 0 bases; nucleotides outside the gene matches: 9. The CDR3 totals 17 residues. Germline values: CDR1 MGHRA, CDR2 YSYEKL.

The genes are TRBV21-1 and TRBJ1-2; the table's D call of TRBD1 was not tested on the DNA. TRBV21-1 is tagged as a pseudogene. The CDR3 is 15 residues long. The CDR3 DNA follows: TGTGCCAGCAGCAAAGAATCTGGACAGACACGCGGCTACACCTTC. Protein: CASSKESGQTRGYTF.

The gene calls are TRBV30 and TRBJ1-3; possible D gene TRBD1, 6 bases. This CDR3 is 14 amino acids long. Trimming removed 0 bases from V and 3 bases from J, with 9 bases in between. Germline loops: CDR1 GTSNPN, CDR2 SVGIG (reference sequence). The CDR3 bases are TGTGCCTGGAGTGTACTCAGGGGTGGAAACACCATATATTTT. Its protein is CAWSVLRGGNTIYF.

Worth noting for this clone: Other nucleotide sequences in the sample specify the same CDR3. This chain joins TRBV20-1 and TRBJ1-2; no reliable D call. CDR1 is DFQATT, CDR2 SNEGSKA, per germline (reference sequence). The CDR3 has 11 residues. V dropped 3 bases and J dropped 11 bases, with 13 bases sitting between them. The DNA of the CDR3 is TGCAGTGCTAGTTCGGCCCTGACTTACACCTTC. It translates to CSASSALTYTF.